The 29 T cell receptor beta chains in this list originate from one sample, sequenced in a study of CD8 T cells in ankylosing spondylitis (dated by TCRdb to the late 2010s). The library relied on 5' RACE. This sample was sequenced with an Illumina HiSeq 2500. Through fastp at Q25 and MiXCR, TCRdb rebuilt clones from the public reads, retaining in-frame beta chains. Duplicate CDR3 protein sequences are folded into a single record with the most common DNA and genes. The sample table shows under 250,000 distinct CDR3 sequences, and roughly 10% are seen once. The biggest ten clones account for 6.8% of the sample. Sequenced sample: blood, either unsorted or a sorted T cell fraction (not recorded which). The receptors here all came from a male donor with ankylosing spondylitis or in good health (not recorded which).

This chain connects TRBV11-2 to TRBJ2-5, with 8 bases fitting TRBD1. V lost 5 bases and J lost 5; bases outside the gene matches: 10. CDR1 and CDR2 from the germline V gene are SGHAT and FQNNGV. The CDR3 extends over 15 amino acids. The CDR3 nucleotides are TGTGCCAGCAGCCCACGGACAGGGAATGGGGAGACCCAGTACTTC. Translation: CASSPRTGNGETQYF.

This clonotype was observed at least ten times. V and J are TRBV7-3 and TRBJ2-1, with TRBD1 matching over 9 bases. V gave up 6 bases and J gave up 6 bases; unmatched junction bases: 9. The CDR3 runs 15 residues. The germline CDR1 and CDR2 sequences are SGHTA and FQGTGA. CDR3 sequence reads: CASSPGQGYGNEQFF. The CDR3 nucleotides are TGTGCCAGCAGTCCGGGACAGGGCTATGGCAATGAGCAGTTCTTC.

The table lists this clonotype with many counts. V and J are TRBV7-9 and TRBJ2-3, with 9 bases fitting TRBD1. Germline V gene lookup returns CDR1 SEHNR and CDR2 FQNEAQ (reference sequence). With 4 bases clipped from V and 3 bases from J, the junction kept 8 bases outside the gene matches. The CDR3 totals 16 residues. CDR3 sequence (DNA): TGTGCCAGCAGCTATCCCGGGACAGGGTGGACAGATACGCAGTATTTT. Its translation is CASSYPGTGWTDTQYF.

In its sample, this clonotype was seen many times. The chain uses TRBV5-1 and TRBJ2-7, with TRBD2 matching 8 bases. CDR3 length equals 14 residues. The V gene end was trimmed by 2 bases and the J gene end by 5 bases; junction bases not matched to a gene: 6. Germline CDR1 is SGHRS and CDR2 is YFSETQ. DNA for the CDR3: TGCGCCAGCAGCTTCTTGCGGGGGGCCGACGAGCAGTACTTC. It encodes CASSFLRGADEQYF.

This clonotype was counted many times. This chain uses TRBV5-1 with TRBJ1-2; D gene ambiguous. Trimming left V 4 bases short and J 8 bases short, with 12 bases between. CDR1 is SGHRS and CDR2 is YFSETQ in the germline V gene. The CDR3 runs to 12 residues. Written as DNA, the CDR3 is TGCGCCAGCAGCCCCGGGGAGGCCGGCTACACCTTC. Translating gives CASSPGEAGYTF. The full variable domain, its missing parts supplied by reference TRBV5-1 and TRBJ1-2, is KAGVTQTPRYLIKTRGQQVTLSCSPISGHRSVSWYQQTPGQGLQFLFEYFSETQRNKGNFPGRFSGRQFSNSRSEMNVSTLELGDSALYLCASSPGEAGYTFGSGTRLTVV.

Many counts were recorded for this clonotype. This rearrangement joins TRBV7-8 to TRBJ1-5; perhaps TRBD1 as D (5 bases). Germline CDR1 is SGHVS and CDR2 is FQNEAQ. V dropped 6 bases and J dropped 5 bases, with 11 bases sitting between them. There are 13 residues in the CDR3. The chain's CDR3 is CASSPGGDQPQHF. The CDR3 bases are TGTGCCAGCAGTCCCGGGGGGGATCAGCCCCAGCATTTT.

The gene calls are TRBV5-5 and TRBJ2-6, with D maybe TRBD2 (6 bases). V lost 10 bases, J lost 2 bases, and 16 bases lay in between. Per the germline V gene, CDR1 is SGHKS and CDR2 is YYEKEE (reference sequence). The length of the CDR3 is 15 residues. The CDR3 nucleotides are TGTGCCTGCCGTGGGGGGTTCACTGGGGCCAACGTCCTGACTTTC. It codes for CACRGGFTGANVLTF.

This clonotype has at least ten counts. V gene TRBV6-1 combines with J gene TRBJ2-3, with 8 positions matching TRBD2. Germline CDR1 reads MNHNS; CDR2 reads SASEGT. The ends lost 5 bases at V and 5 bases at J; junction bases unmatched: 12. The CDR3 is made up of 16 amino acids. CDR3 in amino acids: CASSPESGSVRDTQYF. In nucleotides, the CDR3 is TGTGCCAGCAGTCCAGAAAGCGGGAGTGTGAGAGATACGCAGTATTTT.

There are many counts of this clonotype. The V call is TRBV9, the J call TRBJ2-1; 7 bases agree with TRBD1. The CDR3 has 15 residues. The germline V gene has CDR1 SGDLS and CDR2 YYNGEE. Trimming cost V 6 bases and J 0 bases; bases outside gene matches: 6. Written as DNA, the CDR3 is TGTGCCAGCACCCCGGGACAGTACTCCTACAATGAGCAGTTCTTC. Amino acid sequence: CASTPGQYSYNEQFF.

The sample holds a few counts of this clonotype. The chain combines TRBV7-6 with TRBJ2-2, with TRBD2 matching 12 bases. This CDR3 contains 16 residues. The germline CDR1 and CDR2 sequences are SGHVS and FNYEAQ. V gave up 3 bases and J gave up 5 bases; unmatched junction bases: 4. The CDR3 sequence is CASSLLAGGQTGELFF. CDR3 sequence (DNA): TGTGCCAGCAGCTTGCTAGCGGGGGGGCAAACCGGGGAGCTGTTTTTT. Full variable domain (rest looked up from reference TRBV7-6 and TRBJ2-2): GAGVSQSPRYKVTKRGQDVALRCDPISGHVSLYWYRQALGQGPEFLTYFNYEAQQDKSGLPNDRFSAERPEGSISTLTIQRTEQRDSAMYRCASSLLAGGQTGELFFGEGSRLTVL.

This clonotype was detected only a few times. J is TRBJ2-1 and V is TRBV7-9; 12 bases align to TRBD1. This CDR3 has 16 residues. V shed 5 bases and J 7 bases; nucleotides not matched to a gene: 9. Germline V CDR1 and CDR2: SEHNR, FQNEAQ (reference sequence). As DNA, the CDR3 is TGTGCCAGCAGCCCCGTGGGACAGGGGGCGTGGAATGAGCAGTTCTTC. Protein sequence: CASSPVGQGAWNEQFF.

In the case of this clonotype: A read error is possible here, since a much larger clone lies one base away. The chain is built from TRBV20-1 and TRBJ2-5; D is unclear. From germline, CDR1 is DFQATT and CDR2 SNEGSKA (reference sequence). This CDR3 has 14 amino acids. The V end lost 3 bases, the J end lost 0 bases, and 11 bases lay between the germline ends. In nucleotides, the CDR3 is TGCAGTGCTAGGATGAGACTGTACCAAGAGACCCAGTACTTC. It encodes CSARMRLYQETQYF.

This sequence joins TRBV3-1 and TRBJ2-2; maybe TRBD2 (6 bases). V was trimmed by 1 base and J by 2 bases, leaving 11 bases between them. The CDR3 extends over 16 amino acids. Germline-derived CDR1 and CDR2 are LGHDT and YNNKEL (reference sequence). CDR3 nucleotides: TGTGCCAGCAGCCAAGGGCGGGGAAAAAACACCGGGGAGCTGTTTTTT. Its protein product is CASSQGRGKNTGELFF.

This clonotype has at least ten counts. In nucleotides, the CDR3 is TGTGCCAGCAGTGATTTTGCGGGACCCTACGAGCAGTACTTC. Encoded protein: CASSDFAGPYEQYF. The V and J genes are TRBV6-1 and TRBJ2-7, with a tentative D call TRBD2 (6 bases). V was trimmed by 3 bases and J by 2 bases, leaving 11 bases between them. From germline, CDR1 is MNHNS and CDR2 SASEGT. This CDR3 is 14 amino acids long.

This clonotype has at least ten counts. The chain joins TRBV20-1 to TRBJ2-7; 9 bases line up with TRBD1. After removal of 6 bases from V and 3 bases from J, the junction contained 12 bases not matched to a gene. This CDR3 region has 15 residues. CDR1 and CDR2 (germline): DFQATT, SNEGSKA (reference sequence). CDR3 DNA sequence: TGCAGTGCGAGACCCGGGACAGGGTTCTTCTACGAGCAGTACTTC. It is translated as CSARPGTGFFYEQYF.

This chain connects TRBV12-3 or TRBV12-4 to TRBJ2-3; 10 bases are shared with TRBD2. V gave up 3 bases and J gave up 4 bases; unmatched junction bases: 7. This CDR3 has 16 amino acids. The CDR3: CASSFGAGGLADTQYF. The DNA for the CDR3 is TGTGCCAGCAGTTTCGGAGCGGGGGGGCTTGCAGATACGCAGTATTTT.

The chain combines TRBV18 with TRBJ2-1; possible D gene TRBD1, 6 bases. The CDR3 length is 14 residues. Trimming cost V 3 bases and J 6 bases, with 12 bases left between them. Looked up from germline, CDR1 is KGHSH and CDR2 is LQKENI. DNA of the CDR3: TGTGCCAGCTCACCTTACAGGGATAGCAATGAGCAGTTCTTC. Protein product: CASSPYRDSNEQFF.

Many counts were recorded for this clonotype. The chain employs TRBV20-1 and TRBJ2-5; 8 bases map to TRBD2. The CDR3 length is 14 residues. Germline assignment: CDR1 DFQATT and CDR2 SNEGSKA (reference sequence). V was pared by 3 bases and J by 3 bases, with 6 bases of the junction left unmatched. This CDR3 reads CSASQLAGEETQYF. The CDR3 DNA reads TGCAGTGCTAGTCAGCTAGCGGGCGAAGAGACCCAGTACTTC.

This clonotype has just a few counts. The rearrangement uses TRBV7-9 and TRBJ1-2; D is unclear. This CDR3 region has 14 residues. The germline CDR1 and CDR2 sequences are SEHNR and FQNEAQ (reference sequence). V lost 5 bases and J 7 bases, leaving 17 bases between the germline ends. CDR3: CASSTLRGTVGYTF. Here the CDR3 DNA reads TGTGCCAGCAGCACGCTACGGGGAACGGTTGGCTACACCTTC.

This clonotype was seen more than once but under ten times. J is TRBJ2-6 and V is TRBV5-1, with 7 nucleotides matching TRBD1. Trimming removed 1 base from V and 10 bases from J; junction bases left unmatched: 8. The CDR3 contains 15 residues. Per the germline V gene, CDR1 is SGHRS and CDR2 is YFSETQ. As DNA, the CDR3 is TGCGCCAGCAGCTTGTGGGCAGGGGGTGCTAACGTCCTGACTTTC. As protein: CASSLWAGGANVLTF.

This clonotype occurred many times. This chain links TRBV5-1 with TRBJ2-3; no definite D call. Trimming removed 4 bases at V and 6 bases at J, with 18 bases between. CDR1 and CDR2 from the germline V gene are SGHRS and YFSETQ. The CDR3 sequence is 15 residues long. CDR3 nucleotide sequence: TGCGCCAGCAGCACGTTGGGTGCGGCCTGGGATACGCAGTATTTT. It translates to CASSTLGAAWDTQYF.

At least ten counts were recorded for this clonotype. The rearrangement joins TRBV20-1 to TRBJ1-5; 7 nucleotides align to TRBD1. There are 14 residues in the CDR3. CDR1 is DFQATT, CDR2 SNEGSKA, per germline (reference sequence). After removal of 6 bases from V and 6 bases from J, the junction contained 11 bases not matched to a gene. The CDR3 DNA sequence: TGCAGTGCCTCCGGACAGGTTCAGGGTCAGCCCCAGCATTTT. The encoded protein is CSASGQVQGQPQHF.

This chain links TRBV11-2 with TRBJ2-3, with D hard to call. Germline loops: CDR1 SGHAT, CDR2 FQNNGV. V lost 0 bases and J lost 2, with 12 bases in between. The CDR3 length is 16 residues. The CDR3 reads CASSLDARTNTDTQYF. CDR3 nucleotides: TGTGCCAGCAGCTTAGACGCCAGGACCAACACAGATACGCAGTATTTT.

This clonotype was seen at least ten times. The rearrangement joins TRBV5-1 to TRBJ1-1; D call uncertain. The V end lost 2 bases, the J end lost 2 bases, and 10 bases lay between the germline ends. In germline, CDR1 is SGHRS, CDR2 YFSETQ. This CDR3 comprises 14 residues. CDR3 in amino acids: CASSLRGQNTEAFF. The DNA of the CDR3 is TGCGCCAGCAGCTTACGGGGTCAAAACACTGAAGCTTTCTTT.

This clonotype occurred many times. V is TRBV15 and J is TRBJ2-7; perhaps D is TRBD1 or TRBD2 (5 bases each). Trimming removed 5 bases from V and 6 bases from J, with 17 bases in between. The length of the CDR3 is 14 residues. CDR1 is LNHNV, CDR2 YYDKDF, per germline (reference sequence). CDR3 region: CATSSGADGPEQYF. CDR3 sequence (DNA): TGTGCCACCAGCTCCGGGGCAGATGGCCCCGAGCAGTACTTC.

For the CDR3, the DNA is TGTGCCAGCAGCCAAGATTCGGGTATGGCAGGGAGGAGGACACCCCTCCACTTT. Translation gives CASSQDSGMAGRRTPLHF. The V and J genes are TRBV14 and TRBJ1-6, with D maybe TRBD1 (5 bases). The germline V gene has CDR1 SGHDN and CDR2 FVKESK. Trimming pared 0 bases from V and 11 bases from J, leaving 23 bases between. The CDR3 runs 18 residues.

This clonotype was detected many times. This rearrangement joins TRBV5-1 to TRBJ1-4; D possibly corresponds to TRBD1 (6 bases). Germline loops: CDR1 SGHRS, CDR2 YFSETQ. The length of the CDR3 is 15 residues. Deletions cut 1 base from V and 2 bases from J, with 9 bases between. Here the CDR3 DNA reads TGCGCCAGCAGCTTGAATACAGGGACTAATGAAAAACTGTTTTTT. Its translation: CASSLNTGTNEKLFF.

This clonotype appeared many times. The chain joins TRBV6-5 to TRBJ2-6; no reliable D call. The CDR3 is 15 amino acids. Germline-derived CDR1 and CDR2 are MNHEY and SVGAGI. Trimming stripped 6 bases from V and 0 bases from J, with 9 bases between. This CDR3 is CASRYQSSGANVLTF. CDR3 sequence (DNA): TGTGCCAGCAGATACCAGAGCTCTGGGGCCAACGTCCTGACTTTC.

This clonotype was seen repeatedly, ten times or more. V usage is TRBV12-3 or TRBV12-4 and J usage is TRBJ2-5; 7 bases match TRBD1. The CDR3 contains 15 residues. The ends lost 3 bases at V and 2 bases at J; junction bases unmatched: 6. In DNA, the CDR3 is TGTGCCAGCAGTTTTAGGGACAGTCTACAAGAGACCCAGTACTTC. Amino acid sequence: CASSFRDSLQETQYF.